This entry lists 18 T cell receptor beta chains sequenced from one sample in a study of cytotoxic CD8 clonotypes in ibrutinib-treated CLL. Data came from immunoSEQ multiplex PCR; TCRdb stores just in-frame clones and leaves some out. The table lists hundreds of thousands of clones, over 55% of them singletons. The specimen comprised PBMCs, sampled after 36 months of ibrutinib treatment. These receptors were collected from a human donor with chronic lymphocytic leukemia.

The CDR3 DNA sequence: TGCGCCAGCAGTAGCCCGCGGGAGTCCTACAATGAGCAGTTCTTC. Its translation: CASSSPRESYNEQFF. The chain recombines TRBV5-1 with TRBJ2-1; TRBD2 agrees at 7 bases. The CDR3 contains 15 residues. V dropped 5 bases and J dropped 1; count of bases not matched to a gene: 6. Germline V gives CDR1 SGHRS, CDR2 YFSETQ.

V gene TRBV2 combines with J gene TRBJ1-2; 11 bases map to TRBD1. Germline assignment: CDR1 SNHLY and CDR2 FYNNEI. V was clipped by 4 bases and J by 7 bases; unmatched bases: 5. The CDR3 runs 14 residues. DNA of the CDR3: TGTGCCAGCAGTGCTGGACAGGGGGCGGGTGGCTACACCTTC. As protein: CASSAGQGAGGYTF.

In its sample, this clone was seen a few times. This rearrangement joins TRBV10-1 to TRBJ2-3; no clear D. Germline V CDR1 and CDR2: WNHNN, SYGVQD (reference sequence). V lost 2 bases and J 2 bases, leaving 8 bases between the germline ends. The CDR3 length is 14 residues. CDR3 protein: CASSEPPNTDTQYF. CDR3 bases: TGCGCCAGCAGTGAGCCTCCCAACACAGATACGCAGTATTTT.

CDR3 in amino acids: CASSPLAERGEQFF. The CDR3, as DNA: TGTGCCAGCTCACCTCTAGCGGAGAGGGGTGAGCAGTTCTTC. The genes are TRBV18 and TRBJ2-1; 7 positions agree with TRBD2. Germline V CDR1 and CDR2: KGHSH, LQKENI. The V gene end was trimmed by 3 bases and the J gene end by 9 bases; junction bases not matched to a gene: 8. The CDR3 is 14 residues long.

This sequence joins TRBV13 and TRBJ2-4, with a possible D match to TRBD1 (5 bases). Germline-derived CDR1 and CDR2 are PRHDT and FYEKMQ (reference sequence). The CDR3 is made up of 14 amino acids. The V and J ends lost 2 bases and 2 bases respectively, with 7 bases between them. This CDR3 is CASSLRGTKNIQYF. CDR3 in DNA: TGTGCCAGCAGCTTAAGGGGAACCAAAAACATTCAGTACTTC.

Here the CDR3 DNA reads TGCGCCAGCAGCTTTACTAGCGGGGGATACAATGAGCAGTTCTTC. As protein: CASSFTSGGYNEQFF. The chain couples TRBV5-1 to TRBJ2-1, with 11 bases matching TRBD2. V was pared by 2 bases and J by 4 bases, with 2 bases of the junction left unmatched. This CDR3 spans 15 amino acids. From germline, CDR1 is SGHRS and CDR2 YFSETQ.

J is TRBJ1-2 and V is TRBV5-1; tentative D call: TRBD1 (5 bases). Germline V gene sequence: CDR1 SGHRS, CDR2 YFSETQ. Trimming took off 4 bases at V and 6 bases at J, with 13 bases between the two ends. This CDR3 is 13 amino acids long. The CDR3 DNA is TGCGCCAGCAGCAACCCCCCGGGGGATGGCTACACCTTC. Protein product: CASSNPPGDGYTF.

The CDR3 coding sequence is TGTGCCAGCAGCCTCGGACCCTACCCGAGCTCCTACGAGCAGTACTTC. Translation: CASSLGPYPSSYEQYF. The chain is built from TRBV5-4 and TRBJ2-7; D remains unclear. CDR1 is SGHNT, CDR2 YYREEE, per germline (reference sequence). CDR3 length: 16 residues. Trimming left V 4 bases short and J 0 bases short, with 17 bases between. Based on the CDR3 plus reference TRBV5-4 and TRBJ2-7, the full variable domain is ETGVTQSPTHLIKTRGQQVTLRCSSQSGHNTVSWYQQALGQGPQFIFQYYREEENGRGNFPPRFSGLQFPNYSSELNVNALELDDSALYLCASSLGPYPSSYEQYFGPGTRLTVT.

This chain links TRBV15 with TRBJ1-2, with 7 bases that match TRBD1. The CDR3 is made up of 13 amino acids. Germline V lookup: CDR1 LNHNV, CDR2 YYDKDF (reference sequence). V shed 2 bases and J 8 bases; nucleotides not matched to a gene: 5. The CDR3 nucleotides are TGTGCCACCAGCAGACCCTCAGGGGGGGGCTACACCTTC. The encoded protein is CATSRPSGGGYTF.

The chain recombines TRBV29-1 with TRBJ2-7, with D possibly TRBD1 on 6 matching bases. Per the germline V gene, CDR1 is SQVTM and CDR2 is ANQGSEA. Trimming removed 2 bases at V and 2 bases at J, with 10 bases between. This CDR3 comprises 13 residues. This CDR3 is CSVEKDSTYEQYF. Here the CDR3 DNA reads TGCAGCGTTGAAAAGGACAGTACCTACGAGCAGTACTTC.

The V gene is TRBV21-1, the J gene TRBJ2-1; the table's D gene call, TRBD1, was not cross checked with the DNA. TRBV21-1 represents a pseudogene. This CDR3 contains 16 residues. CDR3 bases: TGTGCCAGCAGCAAAGGTAGGTCAGGCCCCAAGAATGAGCAGTTCTTC. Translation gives CASSKGRSGPKNEQFF.

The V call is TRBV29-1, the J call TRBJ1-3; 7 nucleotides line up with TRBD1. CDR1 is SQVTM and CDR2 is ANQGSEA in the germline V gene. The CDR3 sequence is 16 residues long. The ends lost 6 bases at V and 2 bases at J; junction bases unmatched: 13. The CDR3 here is CSVRQGPSNAGNTIYF. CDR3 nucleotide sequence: TGCAGCGTAAGACAGGGCCCCTCTAACGCTGGAAACACCATATATTTT.

The CDR3 DNA reads TGTGCCAGCAGCCATGCGGGGGGCGATGAGCAGTTCTTC. As protein: CASSHAGGDEQFF. The chain employs TRBV5-6 and TRBJ2-1, with 8 bases identical to TRBD2. Germline V gene lookup returns CDR1 SGHDT and CDR2 YYEEEE. Germline trimming cut 4 bases from V and 8 bases from J; bases unmatched to any gene: 5. CDR3 size: 13 residues.

The CDR3 is CASSHTTWHYTF. CDR3 DNA sequence: TGCGCCAGCAGCCATACGACTTGGCACTACACCTTC. This rearrangement joins TRBV4-1 to TRBJ1-2; D is unclear. There are 12 residues in the CDR3. Germline loops: CDR1 MGHRA, CDR2 YSYEKL. V was shortened by 3 bases and J by 10 bases, with 12 bases between the two germline ends.

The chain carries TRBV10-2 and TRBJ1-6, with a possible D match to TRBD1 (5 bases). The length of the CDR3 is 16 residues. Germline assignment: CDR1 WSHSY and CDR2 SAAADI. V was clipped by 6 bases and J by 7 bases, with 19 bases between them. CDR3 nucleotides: TGCGCCAGCAGCAAAAGGCGGGGCGTTAGGAATTCACCCCTCCACTTT. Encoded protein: CASSKRRGVRNSPLHF.

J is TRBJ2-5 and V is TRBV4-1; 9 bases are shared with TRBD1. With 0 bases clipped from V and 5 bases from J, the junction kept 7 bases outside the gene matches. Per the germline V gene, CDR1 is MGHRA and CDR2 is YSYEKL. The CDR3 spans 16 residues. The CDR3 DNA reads TGCGCCAGCAGCCAAGAGGGGGGACAGGGATGGGAGACCCAGTACTTC. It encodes CASSQEGGQGWETQYF.

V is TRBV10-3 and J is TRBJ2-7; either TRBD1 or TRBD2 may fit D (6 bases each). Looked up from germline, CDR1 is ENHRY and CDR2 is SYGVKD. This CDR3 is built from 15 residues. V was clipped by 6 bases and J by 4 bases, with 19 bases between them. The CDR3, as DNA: TGTGCCATCAGCCTACAGGGTGGAGGGTCATACGAGCAGTACTTC. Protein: CAISLQGGGSYEQYF.

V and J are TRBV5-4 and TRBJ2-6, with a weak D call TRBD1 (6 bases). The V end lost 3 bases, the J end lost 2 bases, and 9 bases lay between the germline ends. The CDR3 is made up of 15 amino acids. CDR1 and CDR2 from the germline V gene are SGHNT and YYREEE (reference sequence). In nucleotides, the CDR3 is TGTGCCAGCAGCTCTGGGGGCGCTGGGGCCAACGTCCTGACTTTC. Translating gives CASSSGGAGANVLTF.